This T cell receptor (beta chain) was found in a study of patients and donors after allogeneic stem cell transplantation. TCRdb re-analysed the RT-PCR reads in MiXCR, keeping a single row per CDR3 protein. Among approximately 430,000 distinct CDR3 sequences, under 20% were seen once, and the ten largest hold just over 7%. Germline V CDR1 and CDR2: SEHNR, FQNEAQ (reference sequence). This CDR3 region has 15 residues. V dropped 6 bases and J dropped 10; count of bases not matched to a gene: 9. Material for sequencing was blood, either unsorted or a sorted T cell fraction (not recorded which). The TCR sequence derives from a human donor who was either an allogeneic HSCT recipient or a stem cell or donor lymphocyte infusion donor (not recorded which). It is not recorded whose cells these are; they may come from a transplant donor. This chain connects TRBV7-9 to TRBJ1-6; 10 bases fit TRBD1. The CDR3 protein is CASSFRTGGGSPLHF. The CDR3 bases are TGTGCCAGCAGTTTCCGGACAGGGGGGGGGTCACCCCTCCACTTT.